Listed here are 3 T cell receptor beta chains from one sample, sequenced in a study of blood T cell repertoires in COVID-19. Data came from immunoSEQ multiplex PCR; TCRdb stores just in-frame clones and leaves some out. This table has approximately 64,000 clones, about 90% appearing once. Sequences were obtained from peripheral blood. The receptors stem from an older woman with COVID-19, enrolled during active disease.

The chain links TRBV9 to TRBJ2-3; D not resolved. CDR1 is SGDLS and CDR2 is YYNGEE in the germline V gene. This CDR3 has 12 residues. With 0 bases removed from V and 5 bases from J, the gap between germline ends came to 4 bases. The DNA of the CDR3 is TGTGCCAGCAGCGTAGTAAAAGATACGCAGTATTTT. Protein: CASSVVKDTQYF.

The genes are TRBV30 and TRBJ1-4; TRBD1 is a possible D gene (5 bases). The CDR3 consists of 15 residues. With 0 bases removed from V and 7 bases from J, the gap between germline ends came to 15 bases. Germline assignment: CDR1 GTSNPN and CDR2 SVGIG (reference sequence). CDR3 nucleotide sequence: TGTGCCTGGAGTGTAGGGACGGGGGGGACTGAAAAACTGTTTTTT. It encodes CAWSVGTGGTEKLFF.

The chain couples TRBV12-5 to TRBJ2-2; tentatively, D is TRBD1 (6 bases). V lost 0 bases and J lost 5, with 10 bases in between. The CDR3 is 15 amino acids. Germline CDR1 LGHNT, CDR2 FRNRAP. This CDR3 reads CASGLVTGGTGELFF. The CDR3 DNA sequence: TGTGCTAGTGGTTTGGTGACAGGAGGTACCGGGGAGCTGTTTTTT. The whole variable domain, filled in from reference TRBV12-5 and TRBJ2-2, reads DARVTQTPRHKVTEMGQEVTMRCQPILGHNTVFWYRQTMMQGLELLAYFRNRAPLDDSGMPKDRFSAEMPDATLATLKIQPSEPRDSAVYFCASGLVTGGTGELFFGEGSRLTVL.